Listed below are T cell receptor beta chains from one sample, sequenced in a study of T cell responses to AZD1222 COVID-19 vaccine. Measured with immunoSEQ multiplex PCR; TCRdb has only the in-frame clones, and not every one. This sample yields over 100,000 clones, of which approximately 88% are seen a single time; 6.3% belongs to the top ten. Specimen: peripheral blood, collected on day 0 of AZD1222 vaccination. All receptors derive from an adult in good health. The CDR3 runs from the conserved cysteine through the conserved F or W. Fields, in order: D gene, V gene, J gene, clone size, CDR3 DNA, CDR3 protein. D genes are given only for firm matches. Clone size appears in some rows only: once, few, many, or a class for an expanded clone.

.,TRBV5-6,TRBJ1-1,.,TGTGCCAGCAGCCTGAACACTGAAGCTTTCTTT,CASSLNTEAFF
.,TRBV19,TRBJ1-1,few,TGTGCCAGTAGTAATCGGGCCAGCCTCAACACTGAAGCTTTCTTT,CASSNRASLNTEAFF
.,TRBV12-5,TRBJ1-5,.,TGTGCTAGTGGGCTAACGGGGCCCAGTGGCCCCCAGCATTTT,CASGLTGPSGPQHF
TRBD1,TRBV4-2,TRBJ2-3,.,TGTGCCAGCGCCCCCGAGGGGGCCGCGGGAGATACGCAGTATTTT,CASAPEGAAGDTQYF
TRBD2,TRBV4-1,TRBJ2-3,.,TGCGCCAGCAGCCTTACTAGCGGGGGAGATACGCAGTATTTT,CASSLTSGGDTQYF
TRBD2,TRBV5-1,TRBJ2-2,.,TGCGCCAGCAGTATTGCGGGGGGCTTGAACACCGGGGAGCTGTTTTTT,CASSIAGGLNTGELFF
.,TRBV5-6,TRBJ2-7,.,TGTGCCAGCAGCGGATGGGGAGGTTCCAGCTCCTACGAGCAGTACTTC,CASSGWGGSSSYEQYF
TRBD1,TRBV6-5,TRBJ1-2,.,TGTGCCAGCAGTTCTCCGCCGGGCAGGGGGCGGAGTGGCTACACCTTC,CASSSPPGRGRSGYTF
.,TRBV5-6,TRBJ1-3,.,TGTGCCAGCAGCTTGGCCGGCAGACGAAACACCATATATTTT,CASSLAGRRNTIYF
.,TRBV7-9,TRBJ1-1,.,TGTGCCAGCAGCGAGGGCAACAGGAACACTGAAGCTTTCTTT,CASSEGNRNTEAFF
.,TRBV7-7,TRBJ2-7,.,TGTGCCAGCAGCTTAGGCAGGGTCTACGAGCAGTACTTC,CASSLGRVYEQYF
TRBD1,TRBV30,TRBJ1-2,.,TGTGCCTGGAGTGTCTCCAGGGGGGTAAACTATGGCTACACCTTC,CAWSVSRGVNYGYTF
.,TRBV2,TRBJ2-4,once,TGTGCCAGCAGTGAGCGGACAAACGTAAACATTCAGTACTTC,CASSERTNVNIQYF
TRBD2,TRBV7-2,TRBJ2-3,once,TGTGCCAGCAGCTTGATCGGGACTAGTTCCGGCGATACGCAGTATTTT,CASSLIGTSSGDTQYF
.,TRBV7-9,TRBJ1-2,.,TGTGCCAGCAGCTCAGGGACCGAAAACTATGGCTACACCTTC,CASSSGTENYGYTF
.,TRBV3-1/TRBV3-2,TRBJ1-2,.,TGTGCCAGCAGCCCAGACAGTTCCCAGGGTGGCTACACCTTC,CASSPDSSQGGYTF
.,TRBV5-6,TRBJ1-1,once,TGTGCCAGCAGCTCGGGATGGGGCCCTGCTTTCTTT,CASSSGWGPAFF
TRBD1,TRBV25-1,TRBJ1-2,.,TGTGCCAGCAGTAAGACAGGGATTAACTATGGCTACACCTTC,CASSKTGINYGYTF
.,TRBV30,TRBJ2-7,.,TGTGCCTGGAGTTCTGGGGCGGGGAAGAACGAGCAGTACTTC,CAWSSGAGKNEQYF
.,TRBV10-3,TRBJ1-6,few,TGTGCCATCAGTGAATATGGTGGGGATTCACCCCTCCACTTT,CAISEYGGDSPLHF
.,TRBV11-2,TRBJ2-2,.,TGTGCCAGCACCCTGGGGTATGGCGGGGAGCTGTTTTTT,CASTLGYGGELFF
.,TRBV3-1/TRBV3-2,TRBJ2-5,.,TGTGCCAGCAGCCAGAACAGGGGGGGAGAGACCCAGTACTTC,CASSQNRGGETQYF
TRBD1,TRBV10-2,TRBJ1-1,.,TGCGCCAGCAGTGAAGAGACAGGGGAAGCTTTCTTT,CASSEETGEAFF
.,TRBV3-1/TRBV3-2,TRBJ2-7,.,TGTGCCAGCAGCCAAAGTTCCTACGAGCAGTACTTC,CASSQSSYEQYF
.,TRBV6-5,TRBJ2-7,.,TGTGCCAGCCGTCCCAGGGCAGTTTCCTACGAGCAGTACTTC,CASRPRAVSYEQYF
.,TRBV4-2,TRBJ1-2,once,TGTGCCAGCAGCCAAGAGGGACGGAGCCTGTGGGGGAGGACCTTC,CASSQEGRSLWGRTF
.,TRBV11-2,TRBJ2-7,.,TGTGCCAGCAGCTTAGACACCTACGAGCAGTACTTC,CASSLDTYEQYF
.,TRBV5-6,TRBJ1-1,.,TGTGCCAGCAGCTTGGGGCTGGGTCGGGGTGACACTGAAGCTTTCTTT,CASSLGLGRGDTEAFF
.,TRBV5-6,TRBJ1-6,.,TGTGCCAGCAGCTCGACAGCGAATAATTCACCCCTCCACTTT,CASSSTANNSPLHF
TRBD2,TRBV12-3/TRBV12-4,TRBJ2-1,.,TGTGCCAGCGCCGGGGGGAACTACAATGAGCAGTTCTTC,CASAGGNYNEQFF
TRBD1,TRBV2,TRBJ1-2,.,TGTGCCAGCCATCCCCCGGGGACAGGGAGCTATGGCTACACCTTC,CASHPPGTGSYGYTF
.,TRBV9,TRBJ1-1,.,TGTGCCAGCAGCGTAGAATCCGGAAGAGACAAACCTTTCTTT,CASSVESGRDKPFF
TRBD1,TRBV6-2/TRBV6-3,TRBJ2-7,.,TGTGCCAGCAGTGGACAGGGGGCGCGAGTCTCCTACGAGCAGTACTTC,CASSGQGARVSYEQYF
.,TRBV5-1,TRBJ2-1,few,TGCGCCAGCAGCGAACAGCAATTAAGGAACAATGAGCAGTTCTTC,CASSEQQLRNNEQFF
TRBD1,TRBV30,TRBJ1-1,.,TGTGCCTGGAGTCCTCAGACAGGGAGGAACACTGAAGCTTTCTTT,CAWSPQTGRNTEAFF
.,TRBV20-1,TRBJ1-1,.,TGCAGTGCTAGTAAAGGGCCTTACAGAAACACTGAAGCTTTCTTT,CSASKGPYRNTEAFF
.,TRBV5-4,TRBJ2-5,.,TGTGCCAGCAGCTCACCGGACCCCGAGACCCAGTACTTC,CASSSPDPETQYF
.,TRBV9,TRBJ1-2,.,TGTGCCAGCAGCTCACAACTAATTGGCTACACCTTC,CASSSQLIGYTF
.,TRBV19,TRBJ2-5,.,TGTGCCAGTAGTGGCTGGCGTGAGACCCAGTACTTC,CASSGWRETQYF
TRBD2,TRBV3-1/TRBV3-2,TRBJ2-2,.,TGTGCCAGCAGCCAAGATTTGAGCGGGGGCACCGGGGAGCTGTTTTTT,CASSQDLSGGTGELFF
TRBD1,TRBV6-5,TRBJ1-1,.,TGTGCCAGCAGTTACGGGCCAGGGGGCGGGAATTCTGAAGCTTTCTTT,CASSYGPGGGNSEAFF
.,TRBV30,TRBJ1-2,once,TGTGCCTGGAGTCCAACGGCCCCCCGGGGCTACACCTTC,CAWSPTAPRGYTF
TRBD2,TRBV6-5,TRBJ2-5,once,TGTGCCAGCAGAGGCGGGGGGGGACCGGAGACCCAGTACTTC,CASRGGGGPETQYF
.,TRBV7-3,TRBJ2-2,.,TGTGCCAGCAGCAGAGTAGGAACCGGGGAGCTGTTTTTT,CASSRVGTGELFF
.,TRBV15,TRBJ1-4,.,TGTGCCACCAGTAGTTTAGACGGGAATTCCGAAAAACTGTTTTTT,CATSSLDGNSEKLFF
TRBD2,TRBV4-2,TRBJ2-1,.,TGTGCCAGCAGCCAAGATAGTTCGCGGGGGTCCTACAATGAGCAGTTCTTC,CASSQDSSRGSYNEQFF
.,TRBV19,TRBJ1-5,few,TGTGCCAGTAGTTGGGCAGGGAGCAATCAGCCCCAGCATTTT,CASSWAGSNQPQHF
.,TRBV7-3,TRBJ1-2,.,TGTGCCAGCAGCTTTCAGGGCACCTATGGCTACACCTTC,CASSFQGTYGYTF
.,TRBV5-1,TRBJ1-2,.,TGCGCCAGCAGCGGGTCTACAACGGCAGGCCCTAACTATGGCTACACCTTC,CASSGSTTAGPNYGYTF
.,TRBV6-5,TRBJ1-6,once,TGTGCCAGCAGGGTTAACACAGGGAACATCCCCCTCCACTTT,CASRVNTGNIPLHF
.,TRBV12-3/TRBV12-4,TRBJ1-1,.,TGTGCCAGCAGTTTCACAGAGAACACTGAAGCTTTCTTT,CASSFTENTEAFF